Sequencing of this T cell receptor (beta chain) was carried out in a study of blood T cells in healthy people across ages. This clonotype was detected a few times. What it binds is unknown. Broader study findings: Estimates based on one million T cells were treated as lower bounds.

From germline, CDR1 is DFQATT and CDR2 SNEGSKA (reference sequence). The CDR3 is 12 amino acids. V lost 3 bases and J lost 5, with 10 bases in between. Each donor was a healthy Caucasian individual from Russia, aged about 6 to 90. Next came a second PCR, run for about 7 to 12 cycles, which used a sample-barcoded 5' primer along with a J-beta primer mix. MiXCR was run by TCRdb on the 5' RACE reads, yielding one entry per CDR3 protein. The sample yields roughly 550,000 distinct CDR3 sequences, under 30% seen once. Another study also made use of these data, one on T cells of mothers and their children. That source adds: The study recruited a few healthy Caucasian mothers and their six children as donors.

The TCR comes from a boy younger than 18 in good health. The rearrangement links TRBV20-1 to TRBJ2-5, with D possibly being TRBD2 (5 bases). Sequences were obtained from blood. The CDR3 DNA follows: TGCAGTGCTAGTACCGGGATGGAGACCCAGTACTTC. It yields the protein CSASTGMETQYF.